This is a list of T cell receptor beta chains from one sample in a study of early T cells in non-severe SARS-CoV-2 infection. TCRdb fed the 5' RACE reads into MiXCR, producing one record per CDR3 protein. The profile shows about 55,000 distinct CDR3 sequences, under 8% of them singletons. This sample comprised whole blood, obtained at baseline. These receptors were taken from an adult who was a healthcare worker with PCR-confirmed SARS-CoV-2 infection or an uninfected control (not recorded which). Each CDR3 is given with its conserved first and last residue. D genes are given only for firm matches. Clone size is shown for a subset of rows, as once, few, many or a class of expanded clone.

v_call	j_call	d_call	clone_size	cdr3_nt	cdr3_aa
TRBV20-1	TRBJ1-6	NA	many	TGCAGTGCTAGAGATGCCCTAGGGACCTATAATTCACCCCTCCACTTT	CSARDALGTYNSPLHF
TRBV6-2/TRBV6-3	TRBJ2-1	NA	many	TGTGCCAGCAGTTATCCCGGACTGTACAATGAGCAGTTCTTC	CASSYPGLYNEQFF
TRBV15	TRBJ1-6	NA	few	TGTGCCACCAACACTCGACAGTCGAGCTCCTATAATTCACCCCTCCACTTT	CATNTRQSSSYNSPLHF
TRBV7-2	TRBJ2-7	NA	NA	TGTGCCAGCAGCGTTCAACTGAGCTCCTACGAGCAGTACTTC	CASSVQLSSYEQYF
TRBV7-2	TRBJ2-7	NA	NA	TGTGCCAGCAGCCCAACAACAGGGTACGAGCAGTACTTC	CASSPTTGYEQYF
TRBV3-1	TRBJ1-6	NA	few	TGTGCCAGCAGCCAGGGGACCCCCTATAATTCACCCCTCCACTTT	CASSQGTPYNSPLHF
TRBV6-6	TRBJ1-5	NA	few	TGTGCCAGCAGTTACCCGTTTCTCGGCGCGCCAAATCAGCCCCAGCATTTT	CASSYPFLGAPNQPQHF
TRBV20-1	TRBJ2-1	TRBD2	NA	TGCAGTGCTAGACGCGGGGGAGAAGAGCAGTTCTTC	CSARRGGEEQFF
TRBV12-3/TRBV12-4	TRBJ1-5	NA	few	TGTGCCAGCAGTCTGACAGCGAATAGCAATCAGCCCCAGCATTTT	CASSLTANSNQPQHF
TRBV30	TRBJ2-5	NA	many	TGTGCCTGGGAAACCGGACCGCAAGAGACCCAGTACTTC	CAWETGPQETQYF
TRBV28	TRBJ2-4	NA	many	TGTGCCAGCAGTTTCCCGGGCATTCAGTACTTC	CASSFPGIQYF
TRBV5-1	TRBJ1-4	NA	many	TGCGCCAGCACAGCTTGGGATCTCGCAGCAGCTACAACTAATGAAAAACTGTTTTTT	CASTAWDLAAATTNEKLFF
TRBV7-6	TRBJ2-1	NA	few	TGTGCCAGCAGCTTAGAAGCAGGTGGGCCAGACTCCTACAATGAGCAGTTCTTC	CASSLEAGGPDSYNEQFF
TRBV28	TRBJ2-7	NA	few	TGTGCCACCGGGGGCGAGCAGTACTTC	CATGGEQYF
TRBV2	TRBJ1-5	NA	many	TGTGCCAGCAGCCTGACAGAGACTAATCAGCCCCAGCATTTT	CASSLTETNQPQHF
TRBV12-3/TRBV12-4	TRBJ2-3	TRBD1	few	TGTGCCAGCCTAAAACCCTCAGGGGGCTCAGATACGCAGTATTTT	CASLKPSGGSDTQYF
TRBV6-5	TRBJ2-4	TRBD1	many	TGTGCCAGCAGACCGACAGGGGGCGGAAACATTCAGTACTTC	CASRPTGGGNIQYF
TRBV20-1	TRBJ2-3	NA	few	TGCAGTGCTAGGGAAGGGGCGGGCACAGATACGCAGTATTTT	CSAREGAGTDTQYF
TRBV12-3/TRBV12-4	TRBJ2-3	TRBD2	NA	TGTGCCAGCAGTTGGCCGACTAGCTGGAATACGCAGTATTTT	CASSWPTSWNTQYF
TRBV11-3	TRBJ1-1	NA	many	TGTGCCAGCAGCTTACACCCGAACACTGAAGCTTTCTTT	CASSLHPNTEAFF
TRBV6-5	TRBJ2-1	NA	many	TGTGCCAGCAGTCTCGACAGTTACAATGAGCAGTTCTTC	CASSLDSYNEQFF
TRBV7-2	TRBJ2-7	NA	NA	TGTGCCAGCAGCTCGCGGAGCTCGTCCTACGAGCAGTACTTC	CASSSRSSSYEQYF
TRBV12-3/TRBV12-4	TRBJ1-2	NA	few	TGTGCCAGCAGTTTACGGGATCCCTATGGCTACACCTTC	CASSLRDPYGYTF
TRBV30	TRBJ1-4	NA	many	TGTGCCTGGAGCACTGGACGGACAAATGAAAAACTGTTTTTT	CAWSTGRTNEKLFF
TRBV6-1	TRBJ1-5	NA	few	TGTGCCAGCACTAGTCAGCCCCAGCATTTT	CASTSQPQHF
TRBV7-8	TRBJ2-6	NA	NA	TGTGCCAGCAGCTCTACGGAGGGGTCCGGGGCCAACGTCCTGACTTTC	CASSSTEGSGANVLTF
TRBV7-6	TRBJ1-5	NA	many	TGTGCCAGCAGCTTAAAGAGGAATAGCAATCAGCCCCAGCATTTT	CASSLKRNSNQPQHF
TRBV6-5	TRBJ1-2	NA	many	TGTGCCAGCAGCCCAGGACCGTCTGATGGCTACACCTTC	CASSPGPSDGYTF
TRBV19	TRBJ1-5	TRBD1	many	TGTGCCAGTAGTCCCCTGACAGGGTGGAGCAATCAGCCCCAGCATTTT	CASSPLTGWSNQPQHF
TRBV20-1	TRBJ2-3	NA	NA	TGCAGTGCTCAACTAGCAGATACGCAGTATTTT	CSAQLADTQYF
TRBV20-1	TRBJ2-7	NA	few	TGCAGTGCTCTACAGCAAGGCGAGCAGTACTTC	CSALQQGEQYF
TRBV7-2	TRBJ2-7	NA	NA	TGTGCCAGCAGCTCCCCTCAGGGGATTCGCGAGCAGTACTTC	CASSSPQGIREQYF
TRBV18	TRBJ2-7	TRBD1	few	TGTGCCAGCTCACCATTTTCCGGGACAGGGGTTGAGCAGTACTTC	CASSPFSGTGVEQYF
TRBV3-2	TRBJ1-1	NA	few	TGTGCCAGCAGCCAGAGGGCGGAAGCTTTCTTT	CASSQRAEAFF
TRBV19	TRBJ2-3	TRBD2	few	TGTGCCAGTAGTATAGTGCGGGGGAGCACAGATACGCAGTATTTT	CASSIVRGSTDTQYF
TRBV24-1	TRBJ1-1	NA	NA	TGTGCCACCAGTGATCAAAAAGAGAGGGTGTTCGAAAGGAACACTGAAGCTTTCTTT	CATSDQKERVFERNTEAFF
TRBV12-3/TRBV12-4	TRBJ1-2	NA	many	TGTGCCAGCAACCGGTGGGCGGGGGACATCGGAGGCTACACCTTC	CASNRWAGDIGGYTF
TRBV15	TRBJ2-1	NA	many	TGTGCCACCAGCAGCGTTACCGGGGGCTCCTACAATGAGCAGTTCTTC	CATSSVTGGSYNEQFF
TRBV4-3	TRBJ2-2	NA	few	TGCGCCAGCAGCCCGCTGACGGGTACCGGGGAGCTGTTTTTT	CASSPLTGTGELFF
TRBV7-9	TRBJ1-2	TRBD1	NA	TGTGCCAGCAGCCCGGGACAGACCTCTAACTATGGCTACACCTTC	CASSPGQTSNYGYTF
TRBV20-1	TRBJ1-5	NA	NA	TGCAGTGCTAGAGTCAGCTGGGAACAGCCCCAGCATTTT	CSARVSWEQPQHF
TRBV7-9	TRBJ2-5	TRBD2	few	TGTGCCAGCAGCCCCCCACTAGCGGGGTTGGAGACCCAGTACTTC	CASSPPLAGLETQYF
TRBV28	TRBJ1-1	NA	many	TGTGCCAGCAGTCCCCACCCCGGGACGATTACTATGAACACTGAAGCTTTCTTT	CASSPHPGTITMNTEAFF
TRBV7-6	TRBJ2-2	NA	few	TGTGCCAGCAGCCCGCCGGGACCGAACACCGGGGAGCTGTTTTTT	CASSPPGPNTGELFF
TRBV9	TRBJ2-3	NA	many	TGTGCCAGCAGCGGCGGGGAGCCAAACCCTAGCACAGATACGCAGTATTTT	CASSGGEPNPSTDTQYF
TRBV27	TRBJ2-7	NA	NA	TGTGCCAGCGGCCCCTTCAAGGAGCAGTACTTC	CASGPFKEQYF
TRBV29-1	TRBJ2-7	NA	many	TGCAGCGTTGAAGTAAGGGGGGCATCCTACGAGCAGTACTTC	CSVEVRGASYEQYF
TRBV15	TRBJ1-2	NA	few	TGTGCCACCAGCAGCCGGGAGCTTGCCTTC	CATSSRELAF
TRBV20-1	TRBJ2-7	NA	many	TGCAGTGCTAGGAAGTCAGGGTTGAGTAGGGGCGAGCAGTACTTC	CSARKSGLSRGEQYF
TRBV12-5	TRBJ1-3	TRBD1	few	TGTGCTAGTGGTTTGGTAGAGGGGGCAGGGAAAGACACCATATATTTT	CASGLVEGAGKDTIYF
TRBV7-8	TRBJ2-2	NA	few	TGTGCCAGCAGCGCGCGGGACTTCCAATCCGGGGAGCTGTTTTTT	CASSARDFQSGELFF
TRBV10-2	TRBJ2-3	TRBD2	NA	TGCGCCAGCAGTGGGTCCGACCTAGCGGGGGACACAGATACGCAGTATTTT	CASSGSDLAGDTDTQYF
TRBV27	TRBJ2-3	NA	many	TGTGCCAGCAGTTCTGTGAGGGGGGGCTCAGATACGCAGTATTTT	CASSSVRGGSDTQYF